This entry is about one T cell receptor (beta chain). The antigen is not known. The sample comes from a study of PD-1 blockade in classical Hodgkin lymphoma. As for the study in general: Patients in the cohort were put on intravenous nivolumab, 3 mg/kg every 2 weeks.

Germline CDR1 SNHLY, CDR2 FYNNEI. The CDR3 length is 14 residues. The J segment lost 6 bases and the V segment lost 5 bases, leaving 7 bases of the junction unmatched. Time point reported: cycle 4 day 1 (C4D1), after 5 to 7 weeks of nivolumab. Each patient relapsed following autologous stem cell transplantation, and prior brentuximab vedotin exposure differed. Best outcomes ranged across complete response, partial response and progressive disease. Measured with immunoSEQ multiplex PCR; TCRdb has only the in-frame clones, and not every one. Of approximately 100,000 clones in the sample, 83% are singletons; the top ten hold over 15%. Overall study results and limits: CD4+ TCR diversity, unlike CD8+, climbed significantly by C4D1. Newly diagnosed patients had baseline TCR diversity that was reportedly lower than that of healthy donors.

Sequencing was performed on peripheral blood mononuclear cells (PBMCs), taken before the fourth cycle of nivolumab. The genes are TRBV2 and TRBJ2-3, with 8 bases lining up with TRBD2. The source is a human donor with classical Hodgkin lymphoma. CDR3 DNA sequence: TGTGCCAGCAGTAACCAAGCGGGAGCGGATACGCAGTATTTT. This translates into CASSNQAGADTQYF.